These 16 T cell receptor beta chains came from one sample sequenced in a study of radiotherapy plus CTLA-4 blockade in lung cancer listed by TCRdb under 2018. Library creation used the immunoSEQ multiplex PCR assay. Not all clones reach the TCRdb copy of this immuneACCESS table, which keeps in-frame sequences only. Checked studies attribute under half of the gap to unresolved V genes and leave the rest unexplained. Here the sample has tens of thousands of clones; more than 85% occur a single time. The leading ten clones occupy over 15% of the sample. Sequenced material: peripheral blood, taken from a patient treated with radiotherapy plus ipilimumab. The receptors derive from a human donor with non-small cell lung cancer that progressed on radiotherapy plus ipilimumab.

This clone was counted once. J is TRBJ2-5 and V is TRBV9; the match to TRBD1 covers 11 bases. Trimming removed 2 bases from V and 5 bases from J; junction bases left unmatched: 2. Per the germline V gene, CDR1 is SGDLS and CDR2 is YYNGEE. The CDR3 totals 14 residues. This chain's CDR3 is CASSVGQGEETQYF. CDR3 nucleotides: TGTGCCAGCAGCGTGGGACAGGGGGAGGAGACCCAGTACTTC.

This clone appeared a single time. V gene TRBV7-9 combines with J gene TRBJ2-1; D gene unclear. This CDR3 region has 12 residues. V was pared by 3 bases and J by 8 bases, with 8 bases between. Germline values: CDR1 SEHNR, CDR2 FQNEAQ (reference sequence). Written as DNA, the CDR3 is TGTGCCAGCAGCTTGTTGATCTATGAGCAGTTCTTC. Its protein product is CASSLLIYEQFF.

The V call is TRBV6-5, the J call TRBJ1-1, with 9 positions matching TRBD1. V lost 4 bases to trimming and J lost 1 base; unmatched junction nucleotides: 4. Germline CDR1 and CDR2: MNHEY and SVGAGI. The CDR3 length is 15 residues. For the CDR3, the DNA is TGTGCCAGCAGTTTTACAGGGGGCCAGAACACTGAAGCTTTCTTT. Protein sequence: CASSFTGGQNTEAFF.

The rearrangement uses TRBV5-8 and TRBJ1-5; D is perhaps TRBD1 (5 bases). Germline V gene sequence: CDR1 SGHTS, CDR2 YDEGEE. The germline V and J ends were trimmed by 7 bases and 5 bases, with 13 bases remaining between them. The CDR3 runs 13 residues. The CDR3 DNA is TGTGCCAGCGGTTCAAGGGGTTATCAGCCCCAGCATTTT. Protein sequence: CASGSRGYQPQHF.

The gene calls are TRBV13 and TRBJ1-2, with 7 nucleotides matching TRBD1. The trim removed 2 bases at V and 0 bases at J, leaving 3 bases unmatched. The CDR3 consists of 15 residues. Per germline, CDR1 PRHDT and CDR2 FYEKMQ (reference sequence). CDR3 bases: TGTGCCAGCAGCTTAAAGGGGGCTTCTAACTATGGCTACACCTTC. This translates into CASSLKGASNYGYTF.

The chain is built from TRBV6-5 and TRBJ1-5; D call uncertain. The V end was cut by 0 bases, the J end by 1 base, with 1 base between. The V gene's germline CDR1 is MNHEY and CDR2 SVGAGI. This CDR3 spans 13 amino acids. CDR3 residues: CASSYSSNQPQHF. CDR3 nucleotides: TGTGCCAGCAGTTACTCGAGCAATCAGCCCCAGCATTTT.

V gene TRBV9 combines with J gene TRBJ1-1; possible D gene TRBD1, 6 bases. This CDR3 is built from 16 residues. V was pared by 0 bases and J by 0 bases, with 12 bases between. Germline loops: CDR1 SGDLS, CDR2 YYNGEE. Here the CDR3 reads CASSVGGGGLNTEAFF. The CDR3 DNA sequence: TGTGCCAGCAGCGTAGGCGGAGGGGGTTTGAACACTGAAGCTTTCTTT. The variable domain in full, completed from reference TRBV9 and TRBJ1-1, reads DSGVTQTPKHLITATGQRVTLRCSPRSGDLSVYWYQQSLDQGLQFLIQYYNGEERAKGNILERFSAQQFPDLHSELNLSSLELGDSALYFCASSVGGGGLNTEAFFGQGTRLTVV.

The chain uses TRBV6-6 and TRBJ1-2; D is unresolved. The germline V gene encodes CDR1 MNHNY and CDR2 SVGAGI (reference sequence). Trimming cost V 10 bases and J 0 bases, with 9 bases left between them. The CDR3 is 12 amino acids. CDR3 loop: CAIKGSNYGYTF. The CDR3 nucleotides are TGTGCCATCAAAGGTTCTAACTATGGCTACACCTTC.

This chain joins TRBV7-2 and TRBJ2-3, with 10 bases that match TRBD2. Germline loops: CDR1 SGHTA, CDR2 FQGNSA. Trimming cost V 4 bases and J 5 bases; bases outside gene matches: 6. The CDR3 spans 15 residues. CDR3 in DNA: TGTGCCAGCAGCTCTCAAGCGGGGGGGAGAGATACGCAGTATTTT. Amino acids: CASSSQAGGRDTQYF.

This rearrangement joins TRBV9 to TRBJ2-3; 9 bases map to TRBD2. The CDR3 length is 15 residues. CDR1 SGDLS and CDR2 YYNGEE come from the germline V gene. The V segment lost 1 base and the J segment 0 bases; nucleotides outside the gene matches: 0. This chain's CDR3 is CASSVTSGSTDTQYF. CDR3 nucleotides: TGTGCCAGCAGCGTAACTAGCGGGAGCACAGATACGCAGTATTTT.

The rearrangement joins TRBV7-9 to TRBJ2-1; 7 bases agree with TRBD1. V shed 1 base, J shed 5 bases, and the junction held 5 bases outside the gene matches. Germline V gene sequence: CDR1 SEHNR, CDR2 FQNEAQ (reference sequence). This CDR3 has 15 amino acids. The CDR3 DNA reads as TGTGCCAGCAGCTTAGGACAGGGTCCCGACAATGAGCAGTTCTTC. This gives the protein CASSLGQGPDNEQFF.

This chain links TRBV5-1 with TRBJ2-7; 12 bases align to TRBD2. This CDR3 comprises 15 residues. CDR1 is SGHRS and CDR2 is YFSETQ in the germline V gene. V shed 0 bases and J 5 bases; nucleotides not matched to a gene: 3. The CDR3, as DNA: TGCGCCAGCAGCTTGGCGCTAGCGGGAGGGAACGAGCAGTACTTC. Protein: CASSLALAGGNEQYF.

The chain is built from TRBV6-1 and TRBJ1-1; weak D call: TRBD1 (5 bases). The length of the CDR3 is 13 residues. Germline CDR1 reads MNHNS; CDR2 reads SASEGT. V dropped 7 bases and J dropped 6 bases, with 15 bases sitting between them. CDR3: CASIGQGGPEAFF. The CDR3 region has the DNA TGTGCCAGCATAGGACAAGGCGGGCCTGAAGCTTTCTTT.

This sequence joins TRBV6-7 and TRBJ2-4; 16 bases agree with TRBD2. TRBV6-7 is marked as an open reading frame, function uncertain. The CDR3 covers 20 residues. Unmatched junction bases numbered 9, after V lost 4 bases and J lost 0 bases. CDR3 nucleotides: TGTGCCAGCAGTTTCACTTCGGGACTAGCGGGAGGGCTAGCCAAAAACATTCAGTACTTC. Encoded protein: CASSFTSGLAGGLAKNIQYF.

The V and J genes are TRBV5-5 and TRBJ1-1; possible D gene TRBD1, 6 bases. Germline-derived CDR1 and CDR2 are SGHKS and YYEKEE (reference sequence). V lost 0 bases and J lost 4, with 13 bases in between. The CDR3 spans 15 residues. This CDR3 is CASSLVGGRGTEAFF. The DNA for the CDR3 is TGTGCCAGCAGCTTGGTTGGGGGGCGAGGCACTGAAGCTTTCTTT.

The chain uses TRBV5-8 and TRBJ1-2; 7 positions agree with TRBD1. From germline, CDR1 is SGHTS and CDR2 YDEGEE. The length of the CDR3 is 14 residues. Trimming cost V 7 bases and J 3 bases; bases outside gene matches: 9. The CDR3 sequence: CASRRQGLDYGYTF. The CDR3 nucleotides read TGTGCCAGCCGACGACAGGGTTTGGACTATGGCTACACCTTC.